This entry concerns a single T cell receptor (beta chain). The antigen remains undetermined. The CDR3 is 16 amino acids. In germline, CDR1 is SGDLS, CDR2 YYNGEE. Trimming took 0 bases from V and 8 from J; bases not matched to a gene: 11. Treatment meaning: approximately 18 received Ad26.COV2.S at low or high dose, single or two shots; roughly five received placebo; per-sample allocation not given. Day 63 after the first vaccine or placebo injection was the time point for sampling. Aged 18-55 years, donor was enrolled in Boston in 2020. The entry originates in a study of Ad26.COV2.S vaccination and SARS-CoV-2 variants. Study-wide points: Relative to placebo recipients, vaccine recipients exhibited elevated spike-specific TCR breadth.

Assay: immunoSEQ multiplex PCR; the TCRdb copy retains only in-frame clones and omits some. The sample shows more than 300,000 clones, around 81% of them seen only once. The clonotype was recovered from a person aged 18-65 years who received the Ad26.COV2.S COVID-19 vaccine or a placebo. The source material was peripheral blood, sampled in a trial of Ad26.COV2.S vaccine versus placebo. This chain joins TRBV9 and TRBJ2-1; TRBD2 agrees at 7 bases. The CDR3 sequence: CASSVGERGPRDEQFF. CDR3 coding DNA: TGTGCCAGCAGCGTAGGAGAGCGGGGCCCCCGGGATGAGCAGTTCTTC.